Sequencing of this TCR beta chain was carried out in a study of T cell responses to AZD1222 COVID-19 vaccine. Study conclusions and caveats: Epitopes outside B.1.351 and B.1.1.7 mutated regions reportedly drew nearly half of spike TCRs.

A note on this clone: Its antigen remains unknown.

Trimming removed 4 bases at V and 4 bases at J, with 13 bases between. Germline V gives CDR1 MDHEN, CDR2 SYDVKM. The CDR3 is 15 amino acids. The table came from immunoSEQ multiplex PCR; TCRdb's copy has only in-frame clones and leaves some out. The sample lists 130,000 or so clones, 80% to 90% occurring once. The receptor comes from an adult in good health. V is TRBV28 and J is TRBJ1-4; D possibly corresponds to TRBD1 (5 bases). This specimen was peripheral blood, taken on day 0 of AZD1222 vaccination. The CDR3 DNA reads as TGTGCCAGCAGTTCACAGGAGGCTGGTAATGAAAAACTGTTTTTT. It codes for CASSSQEAGNEKLFF.